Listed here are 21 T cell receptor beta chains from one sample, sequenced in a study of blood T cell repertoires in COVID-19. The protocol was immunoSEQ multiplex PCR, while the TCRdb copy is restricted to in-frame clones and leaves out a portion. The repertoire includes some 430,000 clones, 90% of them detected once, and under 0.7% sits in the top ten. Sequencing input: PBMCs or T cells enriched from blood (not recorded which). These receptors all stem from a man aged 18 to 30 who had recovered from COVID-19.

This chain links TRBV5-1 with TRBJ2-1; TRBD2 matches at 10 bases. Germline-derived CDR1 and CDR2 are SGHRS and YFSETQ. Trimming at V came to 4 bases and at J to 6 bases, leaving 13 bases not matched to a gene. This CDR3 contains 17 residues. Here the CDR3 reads CASSPLTLSGRANEQFF. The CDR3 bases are TGCGCCAGCAGCCCACTTACATTAAGCGGGAGGGCCAATGAGCAGTTCTTC.

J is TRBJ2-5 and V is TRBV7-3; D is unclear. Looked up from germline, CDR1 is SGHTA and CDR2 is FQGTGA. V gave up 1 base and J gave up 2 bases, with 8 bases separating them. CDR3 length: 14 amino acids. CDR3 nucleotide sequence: TGTGCCAGCAGCTTAAATGACTTACAAGAGACCCAGTACTTC. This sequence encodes CASSLNDLQETQYF.

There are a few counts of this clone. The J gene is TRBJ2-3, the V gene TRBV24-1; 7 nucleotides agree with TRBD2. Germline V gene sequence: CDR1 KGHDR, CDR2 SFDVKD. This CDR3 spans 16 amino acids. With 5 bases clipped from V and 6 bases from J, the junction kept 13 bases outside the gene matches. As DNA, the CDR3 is TGTGCCACCAGTGGGTCAAGCGGGATTGGAGGCGATACGCAGTATTTT. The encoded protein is CATSGSSGIGGDTQYF.

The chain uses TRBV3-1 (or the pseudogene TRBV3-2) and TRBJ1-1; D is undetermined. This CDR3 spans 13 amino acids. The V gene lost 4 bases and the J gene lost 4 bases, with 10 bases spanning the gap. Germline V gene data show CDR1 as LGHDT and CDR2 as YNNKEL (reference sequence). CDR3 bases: TGTGCCAGCAGCCGCCGTAGAGGCACTGAAGCTTTCTTT. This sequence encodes CASSRRRGTEAFF.

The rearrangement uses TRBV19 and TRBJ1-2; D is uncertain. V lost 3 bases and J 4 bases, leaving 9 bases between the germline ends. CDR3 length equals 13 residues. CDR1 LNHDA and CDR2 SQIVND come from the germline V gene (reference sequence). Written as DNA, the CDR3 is TGTGCCAGTAGTATTAGTTCCCTCTATGGCTACACCTTC. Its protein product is CASSISSLYGYTF.

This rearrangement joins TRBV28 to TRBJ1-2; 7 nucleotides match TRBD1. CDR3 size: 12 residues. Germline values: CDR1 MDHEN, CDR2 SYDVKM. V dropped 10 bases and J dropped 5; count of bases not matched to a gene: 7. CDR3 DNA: TGTGCCACCACAGGGGAACGGTATGGCTACACCTTC. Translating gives CATTGERYGYTF.

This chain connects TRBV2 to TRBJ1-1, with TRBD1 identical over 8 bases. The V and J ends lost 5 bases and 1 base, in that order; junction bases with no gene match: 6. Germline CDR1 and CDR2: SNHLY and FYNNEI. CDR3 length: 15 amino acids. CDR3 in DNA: TGTGCCAGCAGTCTTCGACAGGGGAGGAACACTGAAGCTTTCTTT. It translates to CASSLRQGRNTEAFF.

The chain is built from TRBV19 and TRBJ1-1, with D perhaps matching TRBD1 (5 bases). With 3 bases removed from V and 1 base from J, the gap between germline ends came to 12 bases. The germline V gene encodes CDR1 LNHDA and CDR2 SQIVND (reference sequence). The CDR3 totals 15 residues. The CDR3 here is CASSMPRVGNTEAFF. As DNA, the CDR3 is TGTGCCAGTAGTATGCCCAGGGTTGGGAACACTGAAGCTTTCTTT. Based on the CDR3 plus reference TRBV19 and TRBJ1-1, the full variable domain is DGGITQSPKYLFRKEGQNVTLSCEQNLNHDAMYWYRQDPGQGLRLIYYSQIVNDFQKGDIAEGYSVSREKKESFPLTVTSAQKNPTAFYLCASSMPRVGNTEAFFGQGTRLTVV.

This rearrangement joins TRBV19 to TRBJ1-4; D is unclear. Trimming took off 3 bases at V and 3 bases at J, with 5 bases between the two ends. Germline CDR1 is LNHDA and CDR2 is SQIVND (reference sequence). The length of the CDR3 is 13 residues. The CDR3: CASSIPPNEKLFF. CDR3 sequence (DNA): TGTGCCAGTAGTATTCCTCCTAATGAAAAACTGTTTTTT. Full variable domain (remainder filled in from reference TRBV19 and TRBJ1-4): DGGITQSPKYLFRKEGQNVTLSCEQNLNHDAMYWYRQDPGQGLRLIYYSQIVNDFQKGDIAEGYSVSREKKESFPLTVTSAQKNPTAFYLCASSIPPNEKLFFGSGTQLSVL.

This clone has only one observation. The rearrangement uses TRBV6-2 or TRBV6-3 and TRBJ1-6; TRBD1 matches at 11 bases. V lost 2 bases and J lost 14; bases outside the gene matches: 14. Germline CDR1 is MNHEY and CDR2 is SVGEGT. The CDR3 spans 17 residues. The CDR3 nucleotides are TGTGCCAGCAGTTACGGCCGGACAGGGGGCGCAAAGTTGTCCCTCCACTTT. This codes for CASSYGRTGGAKLSLHF.

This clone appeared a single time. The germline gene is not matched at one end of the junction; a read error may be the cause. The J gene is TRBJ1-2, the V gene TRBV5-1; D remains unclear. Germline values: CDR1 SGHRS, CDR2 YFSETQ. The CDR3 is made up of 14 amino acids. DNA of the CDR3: TGCGCCAGCAGCTTGTCCCACGGAGACTATAGCTACACCTTC. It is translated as CASSLSHGDYSYTF.

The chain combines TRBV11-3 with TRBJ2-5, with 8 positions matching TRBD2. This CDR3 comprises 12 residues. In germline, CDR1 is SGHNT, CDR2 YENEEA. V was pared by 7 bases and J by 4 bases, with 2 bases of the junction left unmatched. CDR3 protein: CASTAGGETQYF. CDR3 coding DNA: TGTGCCAGCACGGCGGGGGGAGAGACCCAGTACTTC.

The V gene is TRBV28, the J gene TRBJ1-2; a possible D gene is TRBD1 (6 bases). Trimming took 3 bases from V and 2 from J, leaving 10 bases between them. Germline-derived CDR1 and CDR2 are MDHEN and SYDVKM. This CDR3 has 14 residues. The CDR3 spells CASSFPDRNYGYTF. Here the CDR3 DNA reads TGTGCCAGCAGTTTTCCGGACAGAAACTATGGCTACACCTTC.

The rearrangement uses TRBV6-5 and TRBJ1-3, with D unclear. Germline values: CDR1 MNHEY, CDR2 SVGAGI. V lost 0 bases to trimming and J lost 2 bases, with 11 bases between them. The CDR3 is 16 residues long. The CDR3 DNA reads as TGTGCCAGCAGTTACTCCCTCACTCCCACTGGAAACACCATATATTTT. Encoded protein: CASSYSLTPTGNTIYF.

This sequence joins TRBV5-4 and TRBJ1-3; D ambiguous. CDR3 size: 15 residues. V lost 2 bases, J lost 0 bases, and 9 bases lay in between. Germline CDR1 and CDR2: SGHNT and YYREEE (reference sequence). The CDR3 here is CASSFHVSSGNTIYF. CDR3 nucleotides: TGTGCCAGCAGCTTCCACGTTAGCTCTGGAAACACCATATATTTT.

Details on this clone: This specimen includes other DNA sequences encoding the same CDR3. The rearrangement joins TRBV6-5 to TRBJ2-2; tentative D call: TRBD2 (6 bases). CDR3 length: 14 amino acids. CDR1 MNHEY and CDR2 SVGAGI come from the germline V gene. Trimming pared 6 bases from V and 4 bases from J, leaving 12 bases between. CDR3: CASSRLGPTGELFF. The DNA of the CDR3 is TGTGCCAGCAGCAGACTAGGCCCCACCGGGGAGCTGTTTTTT.

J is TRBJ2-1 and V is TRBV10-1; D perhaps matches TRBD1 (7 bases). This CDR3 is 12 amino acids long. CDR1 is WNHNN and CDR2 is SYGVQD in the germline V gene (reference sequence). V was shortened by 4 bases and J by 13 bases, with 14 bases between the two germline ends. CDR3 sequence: CASSGRDSNQFF. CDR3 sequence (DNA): TGCGCCAGCAGTGGGAGGGACAGTAACCAGTTCTTC.

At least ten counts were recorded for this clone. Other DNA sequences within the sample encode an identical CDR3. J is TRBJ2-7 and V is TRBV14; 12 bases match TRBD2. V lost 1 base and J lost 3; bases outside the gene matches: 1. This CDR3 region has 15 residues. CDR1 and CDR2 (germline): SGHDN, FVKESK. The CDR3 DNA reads TGTGCCAGCAGCCAAGGGACTAGCGGGGTCTACGAGCAGTACTTC. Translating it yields CASSQGTSGVYEQYF.

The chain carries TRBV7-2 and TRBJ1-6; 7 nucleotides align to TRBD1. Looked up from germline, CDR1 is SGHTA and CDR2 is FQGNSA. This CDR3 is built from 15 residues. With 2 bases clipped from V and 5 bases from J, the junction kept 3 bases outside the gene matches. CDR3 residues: CASSLTGVNNSPLHF. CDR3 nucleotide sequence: TGTGCCAGCAGCTTAACAGGGGTAAATAATTCACCCCTCCACTTT.

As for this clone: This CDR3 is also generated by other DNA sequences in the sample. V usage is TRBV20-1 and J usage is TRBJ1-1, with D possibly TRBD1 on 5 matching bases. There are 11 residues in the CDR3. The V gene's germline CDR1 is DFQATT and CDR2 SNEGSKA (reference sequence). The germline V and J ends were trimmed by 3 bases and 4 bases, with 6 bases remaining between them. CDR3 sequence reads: CSASQGTEAFF. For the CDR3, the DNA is TGCAGTGCTAGTCAGGGCACTGAAGCTTTCTTT.

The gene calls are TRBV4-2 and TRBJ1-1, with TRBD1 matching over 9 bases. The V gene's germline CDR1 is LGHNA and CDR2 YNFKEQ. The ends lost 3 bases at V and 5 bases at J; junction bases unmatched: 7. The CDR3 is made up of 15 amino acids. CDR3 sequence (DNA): TGTGCCAGCAGCCAGATGGACAGGGGAGGAACTGAAGCTTTCTTT. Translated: CASSQMDRGGTEAFF.